Following are 16 T cell receptor beta chains from one sample sequenced in a study of shared clonotypes between healthy human individuals. Data came from immunoSEQ multiplex PCR; TCRdb stores just in-frame clones and leaves some out. The sample holds 2 million to 2.5 million clones; approximately 94% are singletons and the top ten take 0.36%. The sequenced sample consisted of naive CD4+ T cells from PBMCs. As for subset: CD45RA+ positively selected. These receptor sequences come from a man between 18 and 29 years old in good health. Some clones in this sample may be carry-over from other donors' samples.

V is TRBV6-1 and J is TRBJ2-1; weak D call: TRBD2 (7 bases). With 2 bases removed from V and 1 base from J, the gap between germline ends came to 12 bases. The CDR3 sequence is 16 residues long. Looked up from germline, CDR1 is MNHNS and CDR2 is SASEGT. DNA for the CDR3: TGTGCCAGCAGTGAACAGGGGCGGGGGTCCTACAATGAGCAGTTCTTC. Protein product: CASSEQGRGSYNEQFF.

The chain is built from TRBV7-2 and TRBJ1-2; D may be TRBD1 (5 bases). The CDR3 length is 13 residues. CDR1 is SGHTA, CDR2 FQGNSA, per germline. The CDR3 DNA is TGTCAGGGCAGCTTGGGTATTAACTATGGCTACACCTTC. It is translated as CQGSLGINYGYTF.

Note on this clone: Other DNA sequences within the sample encode an identical CDR3. This chain uses TRBV5-1 with TRBJ1-2; no reliable D call. This CDR3 is 13 amino acids long. CDR1 and CDR2 (germline): SGHRS, YFSETQ. Deletions cut 5 bases from V and 2 bases from J, with 10 bases between. Here the CDR3 DNA reads TGCGCCAGCAGTTCAGGAGGGAACTATGGCTACACCTTC. Its translation is CASSSGGNYGYTF.

The chain uses TRBV10-3 and TRBJ2-7; no clear D gene. V was trimmed by 5 bases and J by 9 bases, leaving 23 bases between them. Germline-derived CDR1 and CDR2 are ENHRY and SYGVKD. The CDR3 loop spans 15 amino acids. The CDR3 bases are TGTGCCATCAGTTTGCCCCTGTTACTACCCTCCGGGCAGTACTTC. This translates into CAISLPLLLPSGQYF.

The chain combines TRBV7-2 with TRBJ2-2; TRBD1 is a possible D gene (5 bases). Trimming stripped 2 bases from V and 6 bases from J, with 22 bases between. The CDR3 runs to 18 residues. Germline values: CDR1 SGHTA, CDR2 FQGNSA. In nucleotides, the CDR3 is TGTGCCAGCAGCTTATTTGGCCCGCGCCAGGGTCATGCCGGGGAGCTGTTTTTT. This translates into CASSLFGPRQGHAGELFF.

The chain uses TRBV4-1 and TRBJ2-5; unclear D gene. The CDR3 totals 12 residues. Germline V gene lookup returns CDR1 MGHRA and CDR2 YSYEKL. Trimming left V 4 bases short and J 11 bases short, with 14 bases between. The CDR3 nucleotides are TGCGCCAGCAGCCTTATAGGAGTTAGGCAGTACTTC. The encoded protein is CASSLIGVRQYF.

The rearrangement links TRBV5-4 to TRBJ2-3, with 8 bases that match TRBD1. The CDR3 is 14 amino acids. V shed 4 bases and J 7 bases; nucleotides not matched to a gene: 8. Germline CDR1 is SGHNT and CDR2 is YYREEE (reference sequence). This chain's CDR3 is CASSLGQGVHTQYF. The CDR3 DNA is TGTGCCAGCAGCCTCGGACAGGGCGTCCATACGCAGTATTTT.

This clone was recorded only once. The J gene is TRBJ2-5, the V gene TRBV5-5; D possibly corresponds to TRBD2 (5 bases). Trimming shortened V by 0 bases and J by 1 base, and 10 bases separated the two germline ends. There are 15 residues in the CDR3. Germline V gene data show CDR1 as SGHKS and CDR2 as YYEKEE (reference sequence). CDR3 coding DNA: TGTGCCAGCAGCTTGGCCCGGGATTTCCAAGAGACCCAGTACTTC. Translating it yields CASSLARDFQETQYF.

Details on this clone: Other DNA sequences from this sample encode an identical CDR3 as well. This chain links TRBV18 with TRBJ2-3; no firm D call. Trimming took off 3 bases at V and 1 base at J, with 8 bases between the two ends. Germline lookup yields CDR1 KGHSH and CDR2 LQKENI. This CDR3 has 14 residues. The CDR3 region has the DNA TGTGCCAGCTCACCTTCAGGTGGCACAGATACGCAGTATTTT. It translates to CASSPSGGTDTQYF.

This clone was observed a few times. The chain recombines TRBV18 with TRBJ1-1, with TRBD1 matching 7 bases. The CDR3 covers 16 residues. Germline CDR1 KGHSH, CDR2 LQKENI. Germline trimming cut 1 base from V and 1 base from J; bases unmatched to any gene: 6. The CDR3 region has the DNA TGTGCCAGCTCACCACGAGTCCGGACAGGGAACACTGAAGCTTTCTTT. Translated, it gives CASSPRVRTGNTEAFF.

V is TRBV6-6 and J is TRBJ2-1, with 8 bases matching TRBD2. Germline V gene data show CDR1 as MNHNY and CDR2 as SVGAGI (reference sequence). The length of the CDR3 is 14 residues. The V and J ends lost 6 bases and 8 bases, in that order; junction bases with no gene match: 9. The CDR3 bases are TGTGCCAGCAGCAAGCAAGGGACTAGAGATGAGCAGTTCTTC. It specifies CASSKQGTRDEQFF.

The V gene is TRBV4-1, the J gene TRBJ1-1; TRBD1 matches 11 bases. J lost 4 bases, V lost 2 bases, and 3 bases had no gene match. This CDR3 region has 15 residues. CDR1 is MGHRA and CDR2 is YSYEKL in the germline V gene. The CDR3 DNA sequence: TGCGCCAGCAGCCAACCCGGGACAGGGGGCACTGAAGCTTTCTTT. Its translation: CASSQPGTGGTEAFF.

The chain combines TRBV7-2 with TRBJ1-2, with 7 positions matching TRBD1. After removal of 4 bases from V and 4 bases from J, the junction contained 9 bases not matched to a gene. Germline V gives CDR1 SGHTA, CDR2 FQGNSA. There are 15 residues in the CDR3. The CDR3 loop is CASSSTGIRGYGYTF. The CDR3 bases are TGTGCCAGCAGCTCGACAGGGATTCGGGGCTATGGCTACACCTTC.

The chain recombines TRBV28 with TRBJ1-1; D not certain. The CDR3 runs 15 residues. Germline values: CDR1 MDHEN, CDR2 SYDVKM. Trimming took 3 bases from V and 3 from J, leaving 14 bases between them. For the CDR3, the DNA is TGTGCCAGCAGTTTTTCCCACGGGGTGTACACTGAAGCTTTCTTT. Residues: CASSFSHGVYTEAFF.

The V gene is TRBV27, the J gene TRBJ2-7; 15 bases are a match to TRBD2. J was trimmed by 3 bases and V by 6 bases; bases with no gene match: 0. Germline V gene sequence: CDR1 MNHEY, CDR2 SMNVEV (reference sequence). The CDR3 consists of 14 residues. As DNA, the CDR3 is TGTGCCAGCAGGGGACTAGCGGGGGGCTACGAGCAGTACTTC. Amino acid sequence: CASRGLAGGYEQYF.

This chain links TRBV7-6 with TRBJ2-3; 11 positions agree with TRBD2. This CDR3 comprises 17 residues. Germline CDR1 is SGHVS and CDR2 is FNYEAQ. Trimming at V came to 5 bases and at J to 4 bases, leaving 11 bases not matched to a gene. CDR3 sequence reads: CASSPPILAGGPDTQYF. The CDR3 nucleotides read TGTGCCAGCAGCCCACCCATCCTAGCGGGAGGACCAGATACGCAGTATTTT.